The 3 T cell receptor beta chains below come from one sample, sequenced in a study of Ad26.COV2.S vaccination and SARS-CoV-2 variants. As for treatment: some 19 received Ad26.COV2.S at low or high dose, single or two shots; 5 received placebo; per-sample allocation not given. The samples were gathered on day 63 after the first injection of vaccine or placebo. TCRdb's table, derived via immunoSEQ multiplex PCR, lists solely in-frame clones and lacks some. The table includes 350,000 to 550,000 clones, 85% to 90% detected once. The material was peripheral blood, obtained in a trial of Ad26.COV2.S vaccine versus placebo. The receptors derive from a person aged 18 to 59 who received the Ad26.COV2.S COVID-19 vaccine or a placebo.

The CDR3 bases are TGTGCCAGCAGCTTAGGTAGGGGGGGCACTGAAGCTTTCTTT. This codes for CASSLGRGGTEAFF. This chain joins TRBV7-2 and TRBJ1-1, with D tentatively TRBD1 (6 bases). The CDR3 has 14 amino acids. Per germline, CDR1 SGHTA and CDR2 FQGNSA. V lost 1 base to trimming and J lost 4 bases, with 10 bases between them.

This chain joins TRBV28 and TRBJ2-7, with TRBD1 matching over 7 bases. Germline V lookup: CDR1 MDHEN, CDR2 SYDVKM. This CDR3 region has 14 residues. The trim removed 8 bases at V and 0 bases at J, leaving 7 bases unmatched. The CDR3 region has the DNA TGTGCCAGCGAGGGACAGTCAAGCTCCTACGAGCAGTACGTC. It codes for CASEGQSSSYEQYV.

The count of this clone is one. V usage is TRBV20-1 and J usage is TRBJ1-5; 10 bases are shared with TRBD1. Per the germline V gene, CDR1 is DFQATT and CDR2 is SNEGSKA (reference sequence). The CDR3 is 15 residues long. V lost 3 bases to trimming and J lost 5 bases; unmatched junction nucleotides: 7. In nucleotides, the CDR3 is TGCAGTGCTAGTATCCCCGGGACAGGGGATCAGCCCCAGCATTTT. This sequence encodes CSASIPGTGDQPQHF.